The 21 T cell receptor beta chains reported below all come from one sample, sequenced in a study of T cells after yellow fever vaccination. TCRdb passed the 5' RACE reads through MiXCR, listing each CDR3 protein once. The table includes some 300,000 distinct CDR3 sequences, 7.5% to 9.5% detected once. The sequencing here drew on CD4+ T cells sorted from PBMCs, taken 5 days after the yellow fever booster vaccination. These receptor sequences come from a man between 18 and 35 years old who received the YFV17D yellow fever vaccine.

This clonotype was seen a handful of times. The V call is TRBV7-2, the J call TRBJ2-5, with a tentative D call TRBD2 (5 bases). The CDR3 covers 15 residues. CDR1 is SGHTA and CDR2 is FQGNSA in the germline V gene. Trimming took 5 bases from V and 4 from J, leaving 17 bases between them. The CDR3 loop reads CASSHWTARGETQYF. In nucleotides, the CDR3 is TGTGCCAGCAGCCACTGGACCGCCCGGGGAGAGACCCAGTACTTC.

This rearrangement joins TRBV25-1 to TRBJ2-2, with TRBD1 matching 8 bases. CDR3 length: 15 amino acids. V lost 6 bases and J lost 6; bases outside the gene matches: 9. Germline V gives CDR1 MGHDK, CDR2 SYGVNS. The CDR3 sequence: CASSGWQGAAGELFF. The CDR3 DNA follows: TGTGCCAGCAGCGGCTGGCAGGGGGCCGCCGGGGAGCTGTTTTTT.

The V and J genes are TRBV3-1 and TRBJ2-2, with D unclear. This CDR3 has 13 residues. V lost 7 bases and J lost 8, with 14 bases in between. The V gene's germline CDR1 is LGHDT and CDR2 YNNKEL (reference sequence). CDR3 sequence: CASTPLWSGELFF. The CDR3 bases are TGTGCCAGCACGCCCCTGTGGTCTGGGGAGCTGTTTTTT.

This clonotype was counted ten times or more. This chain uses TRBV12-3 or TRBV12-4 with TRBJ2-3; no firm D call. The CDR3 runs 12 residues. The V end was cut by 5 bases, the J end by 6 bases, with 9 bases between. The CDR3: CASSIHRDTQYF. In DNA form, the CDR3 reads TGTGCCAGCAGTATACACCGGGATACGCAGTATTTT.

This clonotype was detected a few times. The chain employs TRBV6-6 and TRBJ2-5; TRBD1 matches at 7 bases. The germline CDR1 and CDR2 sequences are MNHNY and SVGAGI (reference sequence). This CDR3 comprises 14 residues. The ends lost 4 bases at V and 2 bases at J; junction bases unmatched: 4. As DNA, the CDR3 is TGTGCCAGCAGTTTTGGACAGGCTCAAGAGACCCAGTACTTC. Its protein product is CASSFGQAQETQYF.

The CDR3 reads CSVEGQVIKMNTEAFF. In DNA, the CDR3 is TGCAGCGTTGAGGGGCAGGTAATCAAAATGAACACTGAAGCTTTCTTT. This sequence joins TRBV29-1 and TRBJ1-1; possible D gene TRBD1, 5 bases. The CDR3 is 16 amino acids. Germline values: CDR1 SQVTM, CDR2 ANQGSEA. V shed 3 bases and J shed 0 bases, with 17 bases lying between them.

This clonotype was detected only a few times. This chain uses TRBV5-1 with TRBJ1-1; possibly TRBD1 for D (5 bases). Germline V gives CDR1 SGHRS, CDR2 YFSETQ. Trimming left V 0 bases short and J 10 bases short, with 13 bases between. The CDR3 has 13 amino acids. For the CDR3, the DNA is TGCGCCAGCAGCTTGGCAGGGAAGGGGACAGCTTTCTTT. Amino acid sequence: CASSLAGKGTAFF.

The J gene is TRBJ2-5, the V gene TRBV6-5; D possibly uses TRBD1 or TRBD2 (5 bases each). V lost 2 bases and J 10 bases, leaving 17 bases between the germline ends. This CDR3 has 14 amino acids. Per the germline V gene, CDR1 is MNHEY and CDR2 is SVGAGI. The CDR3 bases are TGTGCCAGCAGTTACGCGACAGAGCGTGGGGGCCAGTACTTC. The encoded protein is CASSYATERGGQYF.

The chain couples TRBV19 to TRBJ2-5; the D gene is possibly TRBD2 (6 bases). This CDR3 has 13 amino acids. V lost 6 bases, J lost 2 bases, and 10 bases lay in between. Germline CDR1 is LNHDA and CDR2 is SQIVND (reference sequence). The CDR3, as DNA: TGTGCCAGTAGGAGACGGGAGCAAGAGACCCAGTACTTC. This codes for CASRRREQETQYF.

In this sample, this clonotype turned up a few times. The chain links TRBV4-1 to TRBJ2-5, with 8 bases fitting TRBD2. Germline trimming cut 0 bases from V and 5 bases from J; bases unmatched to any gene: 5. This CDR3 has 15 amino acids. In germline, CDR1 is MGHRA, CDR2 YSYEKL. The CDR3 nucleotides are TGCGCCAGCAGCCAAGACGGGGGGGCCTTTGAGACCCAGTACTTC. Amino acid sequence: CASSQDGGAFETQYF.

This clonotype came up many times. The chain uses TRBV12-3 or TRBV12-4 and TRBJ2-5; D is perhaps TRBD2 (6 bases). V shed 7 bases and J shed 1 base, with 16 bases lying between them. The CDR3 is made up of 15 amino acids. This chain's CDR3 is CASTSTRGSQETQYF. The CDR3 region has the DNA TGTGCCAGCACCTCCACGCGGGGCTCCCAAGAGACCCAGTACTTC.

V is TRBV5-1 and J is TRBJ1-2, with TRBD1 identical over 10 bases. CDR3 size: 15 residues. J gave up 6 bases and V 3 bases, and 8 bases lay outside the gene matches. Germline loops: CDR1 SGHRS, CDR2 YFSETQ. The CDR3: CASSSGDRGLDGYTF. The DNA of the CDR3 is TGCGCCAGCAGCTCAGGGGACAGGGGACTCGATGGCTACACCTTC.

J is TRBJ1-2 and V is TRBV6-5, with D perhaps matching TRBD1 (5 bases). V lost 6 bases and J 3 bases, leaving 11 bases between the germline ends. Germline V CDR1 and CDR2: MNHEY, SVGAGI. The CDR3 spans 13 residues. The CDR3 region has the DNA TGTGCCAGCAGGACAGTGGGTGACTATGGCTACACCTTC. It encodes CASRTVGDYGYTF.

The rearrangement joins TRBV9 to TRBJ2-7, with 7 positions matching TRBD2. The CDR3 is 14 residues long. Germline loops: CDR1 SGDLS, CDR2 YYNGEE. Trimming cost V 0 bases and J 9 bases; bases outside gene matches: 9. This chain's CDR3 is CASSVGAGRRRQYV. The CDR3 DNA reads TGTGCCAGCAGCGTAGGAGCGGGACGAAGGAGGCAGTACGTC.

In its sample, this clonotype was seen many times. The chain carries TRBV5-8 and TRBJ1-3; weak D call: TRBD1 (6 bases). Trimming took 4 bases from V and 2 from J, leaving 19 bases between them. The V gene's germline CDR1 is SGHTS and CDR2 YDEGEE. The CDR3 sequence is 17 residues long. The CDR3 here is CASSLTLTGMAGNTIYF. CDR3 DNA sequence: TGTGCCAGCAGCCTCACTCTTACAGGGATGGCTGGAAACACCATATATTTT.

This clonotype was found a few times. V usage is TRBV14 and J usage is TRBJ2-3; maybe TRBD1 (6 bases). The CDR3 extends over 17 amino acids. Germline assignment: CDR1 SGHDN and CDR2 FVKESK. Trimming left V 3 bases short and J 5 bases short, with 21 bases between. The CDR3 loop is CASSHGRIGRGIDTQYF. The CDR3 nucleotides read TGTGCCAGCAGCCATGGTCGGATCGGCAGGGGTATAGATACGCAGTATTTT.

The rearrangement uses TRBV12-3 or TRBV12-4 and TRBJ2-7; 7 bases line up with TRBD1. The CDR3 sequence is 13 residues long. Trimming took 5 bases from V and 6 from J; bases not matched to a gene: 7. CDR3 residues: CASSDRVRGEQYV. CDR3 bases: TGTGCCAGCAGTGACAGGGTCAGGGGCGAGCAGTACGTC.

Ten or more counts support this clonotype. CDR3: CASSSDVNIQYF. In DNA, the CDR3 is TGTGCCAGCAGCTCCGACGTGAACATTCAGTACTTC. V and J are TRBV7-9 and TRBJ2-4; D ambiguous. Deletions cut 4 bases from V and 7 bases from J, with 8 bases between. The CDR3 contains 12 residues. Per germline, CDR1 SEHNR and CDR2 FQNEAQ (reference sequence).

This clonotype was observed a handful of times. The chain carries TRBV4-3 and TRBJ1-2; D may be TRBD1 (6 bases). CDR1 and CDR2 (germline): LGHNA, YSLEER. Trimming pared 5 bases from V and 7 bases from J, leaving 17 bases between. The CDR3 totals 14 residues. Here the CDR3 reads CASSKRGGVPGYTF. The CDR3 nucleotides read TGCGCCAGCAGCAAAAGAGGGGGAGTCCCTGGCTACACCTTC.

V is TRBV9 and J is TRBJ2-5; 8 bases fit TRBD1. Germline values: CDR1 SGDLS, CDR2 YYNGEE. The CDR3 runs to 13 residues. After removal of 3 bases from V and 7 bases from J, the junction contained 5 bases not matched to a gene. CDR3 bases: TGTGCCAGCAGCGCGGAGGGGACAGGGACCCAGTACTTC. Translated: CASSAEGTGTQYF.

The rearrangement links TRBV7-2 to TRBJ2-2; D remains ambiguous. V lost 0 bases, J lost 8 bases, and 13 bases lay in between. The CDR3 spans 15 residues. The germline gives CDR1 SGHTA, CDR2 FQGNSA. Here the CDR3 DNA reads TGTGCCAGCAGCTTAGCGTGGCTCACGGCAGGGGAGCTGTTTTTT. Its protein product is CASSLAWLTAGELFF.